The clone carrying this T cell receptor (beta chain) has just one count. Antigen: not known. This sample was taken from a study of memory CD4+ T cells and cytomegalovirus serostatus. Background on the study: Of the healthy Belgian adults, several were CMV seropositive and about 24 seronegative. The study, taken as a whole, reports: Each of approximately 69 CMV-associated TCRbeta sequences occurred in one to five individuals. The CMV-associated TCR signature appears largely within the CD4+ memory repertoire.

This table comes from immunoSEQ multiplex PCR, and its TCRdb copy is limited to in-frame clones, with some not included. The sample carries some 58,000 clones, over 60% recorded once. Single viable CD3+CD4+CD8-CD45RO+ cells were sorted as the memory CD4+ T cells. Serostatus was set by detecting CMV pp150, pp28, p38, p52 IgG. CDR3 size: 15 residues. In germline, CDR1 is MNHEY, CDR2 SMNVEV (reference sequence). Losses at the gene ends were 3 bases for V and 3 bases for J; bases not matched to a gene: 5. The V gene is TRBV27, the J gene TRBJ2-7; 10 bases are a match to TRBD1. Sequencing was performed on memory CD4+ T cells from blood. This receptor was obtained from an adult in good health and CMV-seronegative. CDR3 coding DNA: TGTGCCAGCAGTTTCCCCGGACAGGGGGACTACGAGCAGTACTTC. Amino acids: CASSFPGQGDYEQYF.